The sequence of this T cell receptor (beta chain) was determined in a study of response to subunit inactivated influenza vaccine. Note on this clonotype: Its target is unknown.

TCRdb independently ran MiXCR on the RT-PCR reads; one entry per CDR3 protein. This repertoire shows 600,000 to 850,000 distinct CDR3 sequences, 14% found once; its top ten account for 7.5% to 8%. Study-wide findings and caveats: The authors suggested that every seasonal influenza vaccination recruits few new T cells.

The CDR3 length is 12 residues. Trimming at V came to 5 bases and at J to 6 bases, leaving 4 bases not matched to a gene. Looked up from germline, CDR1 is SGHRS and CDR2 is YFSETQ. The sequence derives from a man between 45 and 60 years old who received an inactivated influenza vaccine. Sequenced here: PBMCs from blood, sampled 14 to 15 days before vaccination. J is TRBJ1-1 and V is TRBV5-1; TRBD1 matches at 7 bases. The CDR3 nucleotides read TGCGCCAGCAGAACAGGGGAATCTGAAGCTTTCTTT. It translates to CASRTGESEAFF.